The sequence of this T cell receptor (beta chain) was determined in a study of T cell responses to AZD1222 COVID-19 vaccine (dated by TCRdb to the early 2020s). About the study as a whole: AZD1222 recipients whose second dose came at about 4 weeks and those whose second dose came at about 12 weeks were combined into one group, since spike-specific TCR depth and breadth did not differ between the two schedules. Trial participants were enrolled by age into 18-55, 56-69 and 70-plus year subgroups, with about 150, 28 and 57 TCR-sequenced participants respectively. TCR sequencing was performed for about 240 trial participants, of whom 207 were given two doses of AZD1222 and approximately 26 were given two doses of MenACWY control vaccine. Points the paper makes about the study in general: Conclusions about previously exposed vaccinees are limited, since just five or six AZD1222 recipients were seropositive for SARS-CoV-2 at baseline. The vaccine-associated CD4 TCRs covered the entire spike protein, and the dominant responses fell in regions 160-218 and 743-854. No day 14 peak-response samples were available, so repertoires were characterized only after the peak T cell response. Participants were mostly white British and included more females than males, and it was suggested by the authors that clonal diversity may have been underestimated. Spike-specific TCR breadth and depth rose significantly after two AZD1222 doses compared with day 0 and with MenACWY recipients. Nearly half of unique spike-specific TCRs reportedly recognized epitopes outside regions mutated in the B.1.351 and B.1.1.7 variants. The 56-69-year group was small, and its depth increase did not reach significance, likely because of low power.

This clone was counted once. Its antigen specificity is not known. The record has no base qualities; no much larger clone is one base away. V trim: 4 bases; J trim: 3 bases; unmatched bases: 3. The CDR3 contains 15 residues, cysteine and phenylalanine counted. The sequence is cut down to CDR3 DNA, 45 bases in frame from base 1. CDR1 SGHAT and CDR2 FQNNGV are derived from the germline V gene. The CDR3 regions of human TCRbeta chains were analyzed by immunosequencing. The study's own analysis went as follows. Repertoire TCRs were matched against a reference library of SARS-CoV-2-specific TCRs generated with the MIRA antigen-specificity platform. Breadth was defined as the fraction of unique TCRs that were SARS-CoV-2-associated, and depth was defined as the fraction of total T cells that were SARS-CoV-2-associated. Using the MIRA data, each spike-specific TCR was mapped to the spike region that the TCR reacts to and placed in a CD4 or CD8 class. Log10-transformed breadth and depth values were compared by one-way ANOVA with Sidak's multiple comparisons tests. TCRdb re-hosts the immuneACCESS table, in-frame sequences only. Its copies lack some clones; in the studies checked, an unresolved V gene accounts for under half of them, and the cause for the rest is not known. That table supplies the V and J calls and clone size; D and trimming were determined from the DNA. Recorded for this sample are 60,000 to 70,000 clones; 80% to 90% of them occurred a single time. The ten largest account for roughly 5% of the sample.

Explained via the paper, the time point label denotes: baseline before first vaccination. Vaccinee samples were obtained from the UK trials COV001 and COV002, which included a single-blind randomized controlled phase 2/3 trial of AZD1222 (ChAdOx1 nCoV-19) in healthy adults. For TCRbeta chain sequencing, PBMC samples from trial participants were taken at day 0 and at day 28 after the second dose. The V and J segments used are TRBV11-2 and TRBJ1-5, with 10 bases matching TRBD1. Sample: peripheral blood, taken on day 0 of AZD1222 vaccination. The TCR originated in an adult in good health. The base sequence is TGTGCCAGCAGCTGGGGACAGGGGTACAATCAGCCCCAGCATTTT. This sequence encodes CASSWGQGYNQPQHF. The entire variable domain, with the stretches around the CDR3 drawn from the reference TRBV11-2 and TRBJ1-5 proteins, is EAGVAQSPRYKIIEKRQSVAFWCNPISGHATLYWYQQILGQGPKLLIQFQNNGVVDDSQLPKDRFSAERLKGVDSTLKIQPAKLEDSAVYLCASSWGQGYNQPQHFGDGTRLSIL.